This T cell receptor beta chain derives from a study of T cell responses to AZD1222 COVID-19 vaccine (dated by TCRdb to about 2021). Study-wide context: AZD1222 recipients given second doses at about 4 weeks or at about 12 weeks were pooled, since spike-specific TCR depth and breadth were not found to differ between the two schedules. Enrollment into the trials was organized by age into subgroups of 18-55, 56-69 and 70-plus years, and those subgroups contained about 150, 27 and 61 TCR-sequenced participants, respectively. A total of just over 230 trial participants underwent TCR sequencing, of whom about 210 received two doses of AZD1222 and approximately 25 received two doses of the MenACWY control vaccine. Here is what the overall study found, with its caveats: The vaccine-associated CD4 TCRs covered the entire spike protein, and the dominant responses fell in regions 160-218 and 743-854. Reportedly, almost half of the unique spike-specific TCRs recognized epitopes lying outside the regions that are mutated in the B.1.351 and B.1.1.7 variants. No day 14 peak-response samples were available, so repertoires were characterized only after the peak T cell response. A significant rise in spike-specific TCR breadth and depth was observed after two AZD1222 doses relative to day 0 and relative to MenACWY recipients. Conclusions about previously exposed vaccinees are limited, since just five to seven AZD1222 recipients were seropositive for SARS-CoV-2 at baseline. Participants were mostly white British and included more females than males, and it was suggested by the authors that clonal diversity may have been underestimated. The 56-69-year group was small, and its depth increase did not reach significance, likely because of low power.

About this clone itself: No cognate antigen has been identified for it. No base qualities exist here, and no much larger clone lies one base off it.

The CDR3 regions of human TCRbeta chains were subjected to immunosequencing. The original methods were these. TCRs in the repertoires were compared against a reference library of SARS-CoV-2-specific TCRs that had been generated with the MIRA antigen-specificity platform. Breadth was defined as the fraction of unique TCRs that were SARS-CoV-2-associated. Depth was defined as the fraction of total T cells that were SARS-CoV-2-associated. Using the MIRA data, each spike-specific TCR was mapped to the spike region that the TCR reacts to and placed in a CD4 or CD8 class. Log10-transformed breadth and depth values were compared by one-way ANOVA with Sidak's multiple comparisons tests. What TCRdb holds here is the immuneACCESS table cut down to in-frame rearrangements. Part of the clones is not present; checked against another copy, under half of the missing clones reflect an unresolved V gene, and the others are unexplained. That table gives V, J and clone size, and the DNA gave D and trimming. The sample records roughly 150,000 clones, approximately 90% of which are singletons. The ten largest account for about 1.4% of the sample.

According to the study, the label for this sample's time point signals: baseline before first vaccination. Vaccinee samples were obtained from the UK trials COV001 and COV002, which included a single-blind randomized controlled phase 2/3 trial of AZD1222 (ChAdOx1 nCoV-19) in healthy adults. For TCRbeta chain sequencing, PBMC samples from trial participants were taken at day 0 and at day 28 after the second dose. The CDR3, from cysteine to phenylalanine, totals 17 residues. The kept DNA is CDR3 alone, 51 bases in frame from the first base. The germline V gene gives CDR1 as SGHRS and CDR2 as YFSETQ. From V the trimming removes 4 bases and from J it removes 0 bases, while the gene matches leave 8 bases of the junction unaccounted for.

This clonotype was sampled from an adult in good health. The specimen was peripheral blood, collected on day 0 of AZD1222 vaccination. The chain couples TRBV5-1 to TRBJ2-3; 10 central bases correspond to TRBD2. The DNA sequence is TGCGCCAGCAGCCGGCTAGCGGGGGAATATAGCACAGATACGCAGTATTTT. Its coded protein is CASSRLAGEYSTDTQYF.